Below are 23 T cell receptor beta chains sequenced from a single sample in a study of blood T cell repertoires in COVID-19 (dated by TCRdb to 2020 to 2021). The library came from the immunoSEQ multiplex PCR assay. Sourced from immuneACCESS, this table was stored by TCRdb with only in-frame sequences that have V and J called. A share of the clones is absent; for the studies checked, an unresolved V gene accounts for under half, and the remainder has no known explanation. This sample lists 85,000 to 90,000 clones; 70% to 90% were detected once. The ten largest account for roughly 1.2% of the sample. Sequencing was carried out using peripheral blood. These receptors originate from an older man with active or convalescent COVID-19.

The CDR3 DNA sequence: TGTGCCAGCTCACCATACCGGGGAAGGGACGAGCAGTACTTC. Translation: CASSPYRGRDEQYF. The chain employs TRBV18 and TRBJ2-7; TRBD2 is a possible D gene (5 bases). Germline V lookup: CDR1 KGHSH, CDR2 LQKENI. This CDR3 is 14 amino acids long. V lost 2 bases and J 5 bases, leaving 13 bases between the germline ends.

The CDR3 coding sequence is TGTGCCAGCAGTTTACCTCTAGGCGGATATACCTACGAGCAGTACTTC. Translation: CASSLPLGGYTYEQYF. V is TRBV28 and J is TRBJ2-7; D is ambiguous. Germline V gives CDR1 MDHEN, CDR2 SYDVKM. The CDR3 is 16 amino acids. Trimming cost V 2 bases and J 2 bases, with 16 bases left between them.

J is TRBJ1-1 and V is TRBV27, with D maybe TRBD1 (6 bases). V was cut by 1 base and J by 2 bases, with 17 bases left in between. The CDR3 is 17 amino acids. The germline gives CDR1 MNHEY, CDR2 SMNVEV (reference sequence). CDR3 residues: CASSLFSGARGNTEAFF. CDR3 DNA: TGTGCCAGCAGTTTATTTTCAGGGGCCAGGGGCAACACTGAAGCTTTCTTT.

The chain recombines TRBV18 with TRBJ2-7; TRBD2 agrees at 7 bases. The length of the CDR3 is 13 residues. The V and J ends lost 6 bases and 6 bases, in that order; junction bases with no gene match: 8. The V gene's germline CDR1 is KGHSH and CDR2 LQKENI. CDR3 protein: CASSRGGSGEQYF. CDR3 sequence (DNA): TGTGCCAGCTCCCGCGGCGGGAGTGGCGAGCAGTACTTC.

This clone appeared a few times. The junction shows a germline mismatch at one end, possibly a read error. V is TRBV7-7 and J is TRBJ1-2, with 7 bases that match TRBD1. This CDR3 contains 16 residues. Germline-derived CDR1 and CDR2 are SSHAT and FNYEAQ (reference sequence). The CDR3 sequence: CASSPLSDRINYGYTF. CDR3 in DNA: TGTGCTAGCAGCCCTTTATCGGACAGGATAAACTATGGCTACACCTTC.

This chain joins TRBV18 and TRBJ1-3; TRBD1 aligns across 7 bases. CDR3 length equals 17 residues. Unmatched junction bases numbered 9, after V lost 4 bases and J lost 0 bases. Germline V gene sequence: CDR1 KGHSH, CDR2 LQKENI. This chain's CDR3 is CASSRTGAPFSGNTIYF. CDR3 nucleotides: TGTGCCAGCTCACGTACAGGGGCCCCCTTCTCTGGAAACACCATATATTTT.

This clone was observed a single time. The CDR3 bases are TGTGCCAGCAGTACCCCACGGACTAGTGGGAATGAGCAGTTCTTC. It specifies CASSTPRTSGNEQFF. The chain uses TRBV6-6 and TRBJ2-1; the match to TRBD2 covers 7 bases. Germline CDR1 is MNHNY and CDR2 is SVGAGI (reference sequence). The junction had 11 bases not matched to a gene; V was cut back by 5 bases and J by 7 bases. The CDR3 runs to 15 residues.

This CDR3 is CASSSLAPSYNEQFF. DNA for the CDR3: TGTGCCAGCAGCTCCCTAGCGCCCTCCTACAATGAGCAGTTCTTC. The rearrangement joins TRBV5-8 to TRBJ2-1; a weak D match, TRBD2 (6 bases). V gave up 3 bases and J gave up 0 bases, with 10 bases separating them. CDR3 length equals 15 residues. The germline CDR1 and CDR2 sequences are SGHTS and YDEGEE. Using reference TRBV5-8 and TRBJ2-1 for the parts outside the CDR3, the full variable domain is EAGVTQSPTHLIKTRGQQATLRCSPISGHTSVYWYQQALGLGLQFLLWYDEGEERNRGNFPPRFSGRQFPNYSSELNVNALELEDSALYLCASSSLAPSYNEQFFGPGTRLTVL.

This chain joins TRBV7-3 and TRBJ1-1, with TRBD1 matching 7 bases. Germline V gene data show CDR1 as SGHTA and CDR2 as FQGTGA. Losses at the gene ends were 5 bases for V and 5 bases for J; bases not matched to a gene: 14. The CDR3 loop spans 16 amino acids. The CDR3 is CASSPRGRLEQTEAFF. Here the CDR3 DNA reads TGTGCCAGCAGCCCAAGGGGGCGCCTAGAACAAACTGAAGCTTTCTTT.

The chain links TRBV29-1 to TRBJ2-4; D remains ambiguous. Germline loops: CDR1 SQVTM, CDR2 ANQGSEA. The V end was cut by 6 bases, the J end by 3 bases, with 15 bases between. The CDR3 loop spans 14 amino acids. The CDR3 loop is CSVEAPNYKNIQYF. The CDR3 nucleotides are TGCAGCGTCGAGGCGCCGAACTACAAAAACATTCAGTACTTC.

This chain joins TRBV7-2 and TRBJ2-2; D might be TRBD2 (6 bases). CDR3 length: 16 amino acids. From germline, CDR1 is SGHTA and CDR2 FQGNSA. V was pared by 5 bases and J by 1 base, with 14 bases between. The CDR3 protein is CASSQLAWGNTGELFF. CDR3 nucleotides: TGTGCCAGCAGCCAACTAGCTTGGGGGAACACCGGGGAGCTGTTTTTT.

The rearrangement uses TRBV2 and TRBJ2-7, with D possibly being TRBD1 (6 bases). The CDR3 is made up of 12 amino acids. The V gene's germline CDR1 is SNHLY and CDR2 FYNNEI. Trimming cost V 8 bases and J 2 bases, with 10 bases left between them. The CDR3 protein is CASDRPPYEQYF. The CDR3 DNA reads TGTGCCAGCGACAGGCCTCCCTACGAGCAGTACTTC.

This sequence joins TRBV3-1 (or the pseudogene TRBV3-2) and TRBJ2-7, with a weak D call TRBD1 (6 bases). The CDR3 is made up of 13 amino acids. Looked up from germline, CDR1 is LGHDT and CDR2 is YNNKEL (reference sequence). Trimming took off 4 bases at V and 1 base at J, with 8 bases between the two ends. The CDR3 nucleotides are TGTGCCAGCAGCCGGGACACTTCCTACGAGCAGTACTTC. Its protein product is CASSRDTSYEQYF.

This clone was recorded a few times. The chain uses TRBV5-4 and TRBJ2-7, with a possible D match to TRBD2 (6 bases). V shed 1 base and J shed 7 bases, with 18 bases lying between them. Germline CDR1 reads SGHNT; CDR2 reads YYREEE (reference sequence). The CDR3 spans 15 residues. The CDR3 loop reads CASSLTDYLVREQYF. The CDR3 DNA is TGTGCCAGCAGCTTGACGGACTACCTTGTGCGGGAGCAGTACTTC.

The gene calls are TRBV2 and TRBJ1-1; 12 bases fit TRBD1. Germline trimming cut 4 bases from V and 1 base from J; bases unmatched to any gene: 1. Germline V lookup: CDR1 SNHLY, CDR2 FYNNEI. The CDR3 consists of 15 residues. CDR3 sequence reads: CASSGGQGANTEAFF. As DNA, the CDR3 is TGTGCCAGCAGTGGGGGACAGGGGGCGAACACTGAAGCTTTCTTT.

The chain recombines TRBV19 with TRBJ1-4; 9 bases are a match to TRBD1. The CDR3 has 17 amino acids. Per the germline V gene, CDR1 is LNHDA and CDR2 is SQIVND (reference sequence). After removal of 5 bases from V and 10 bases from J, the junction contained 17 bases not matched to a gene. The CDR3 DNA reads as TGTGCCAGTAGTTCGAGCGCCGGGACAGGGCTGTTTAGAAAACTGTTTTTT. This gives the protein CASSSSAGTGLFRKLFF.

The CDR3 loop reads CASSEVRGRLDTGELFF. CDR3 coding DNA: TGCGCCAGCAGCGAAGTAAGGGGGCGTTTAGACACCGGGGAGCTGTTTTTT. The chain uses TRBV5-1 and TRBJ2-2, with TRBD1 matching over 7 bases. CDR1 and CDR2 (germline): SGHRS, YFSETQ. Unmatched junction bases numbered 12, after V lost 4 bases and J lost 3 bases. This CDR3 spans 17 amino acids.

The rearrangement uses TRBV5-1 and TRBJ2-7; D perhaps matches TRBD2 (5 bases). The CDR3 loop spans 15 amino acids. Germline assignment: CDR1 SGHRS and CDR2 YFSETQ. V lost 0 bases and J 1 base, leaving 11 bases between the germline ends. CDR3 amino acids: CASSLGLGGSYEQYF. The CDR3 DNA reads TGCGCCAGCAGCTTGGGGTTAGGCGGGTCCTACGAGCAGTACTTC.

The chain combines TRBV6-2 or TRBV6-3 with TRBJ2-1; 7 bases agree with TRBD2. V lost 4 bases to trimming and J lost 4 bases; unmatched junction nucleotides: 7. Germline-derived CDR1 and CDR2 are MNHEY and SVGEGT. The CDR3 is 15 amino acids. The CDR3 coding sequence is TGTGCCAGCAGTTCGGCTAGCGGAGTTTACAATGAGCAGTTCTTC. As protein: CASSSASGVYNEQFF.

V usage is TRBV19 and J usage is TRBJ2-1; TRBD2 might be the D (6 bases). The V gene's germline CDR1 is LNHDA and CDR2 SQIVND (reference sequence). The CDR3 consists of 16 residues. Trimming cost V 4 bases and J 3 bases, with 16 bases left between them. The CDR3 DNA follows: TGTGCCAGTAGTAGGTATACGGGAGCTAGCTACAATGAGCAGTTCTTC. Protein product: CASSRYTGASYNEQFF.

CDR3 nucleotide sequence: TGCGCCAGCAGCCAAGATGTGGACAGGGGACCTATCTACGAGCAGTACTTC. Translation gives CASSQDVDRGPIYEQYF. The chain has TRBV4-3 and TRBJ2-7; 9 bases fit TRBD1. CDR1 and CDR2 (germline): LGHNA, YSLEER. The CDR3 totals 17 residues. The J segment lost 3 bases and the V segment lost 0 bases, leaving 9 bases of the junction unmatched.

This chain joins TRBV6-2 or TRBV6-3 and TRBJ2-1, with 8 nucleotides matching TRBD2. This CDR3 region has 15 residues. Germline CDR1 MNHEY, CDR2 SVGEGT. The V segment lost 2 bases and the J segment 5 bases; nucleotides outside the gene matches: 5. The CDR3 loop reads CASSYRLAGNNEQFF. CDR3 sequence (DNA): TGTGCCAGCAGTTACCGTTTAGCGGGAAACAATGAGCAGTTCTTC.

The gene calls are TRBV5-1 and TRBJ2-1; 7 bases agree with TRBD1. CDR1 and CDR2 (germline): SGHRS, YFSETQ. Unmatched junction bases numbered 7, after V lost 4 bases and J lost 9 bases. This CDR3 is built from 13 residues. For the CDR3, the DNA is TGCGCCAGCAGCGAGACAGGGAATGCTGAGCAGTTCTTC. Protein sequence: CASSETGNAEQFF.